This T cell receptor (beta chain) is drawn from a study of CD8 T cells in ankylosing spondylitis. General observations from the study: Apparently characteristic of ankylosing spondylitis blood was a TCR beta motif (about 8 highly homologous variants).

This CDR3 comprises 16 residues. Germline V gives CDR1 LGHDT, CDR2 YNNKEL (reference sequence). V was clipped by 0 bases and J by 2 bases, with 12 bases between them. This clonotype was seen only a few times. Its specificity is not known. By quantitative 5'-RACE with molecular barcodes, the TCR beta libraries were made. One entry per CDR3 protein results from TCRdb running MiXCR on the 5' RACE reads. This table has some 840,000 distinct CDR3 sequences, about 11% appearing once. What was sequenced was blood, either unsorted or a sorted T cell fraction (not recorded which). This TCR came from a male donor with ankylosing spondylitis. The chain couples TRBV3-1 to TRBJ2-3; no firm D call. CDR3 loop: CASSQEEGLSTDTQYF. CDR3 DNA sequence: TGTGCCAGCAGCCAAGAGGAAGGCCTATCCACAGATACGCAGTATTTT.